A selection of T cell receptor beta chains follows, all from one sample in a study of cytomegalovirus exposure and HLA in healthy donors. Profiling relied on immunoSEQ multiplex PCR, and the TCRdb table lists in-frame clones only, not all of them. The table shows about 160,000 clones, with around four fifths occurring only once. Sequencing was done on a sample of PBMCs. These receptors were obtained from a woman between 50 and 59 years old in good health and CMV-seronegative. Both conserved end residues are part of each CDR3. The D gene is left open where the match is weak. Part of the rows lack a size; the others show once, few, many or a class for expanded clones.

clone size: .
J gene: TRBJ2-2
V gene: TRBV6-1
D gene: .
CDR3 protein: CASRRPRETGELFF
CDR3 DNA: TGTGCCAGCCGCAGGCCTCGGGAAACCGGGGAGCTGTTTTTT

clone size: .
J gene: TRBJ2-1
V gene: TRBV6-1
D gene: TRBD2
CDR3 protein: CASSVVSGRYNEQFF
CDR3 DNA: TGTGCCAGCAGTGTGGTTAGCGGGAGATACAATGAGCAGTTCTTC

clone size: .
J gene: TRBJ2-5
V gene: TRBV9
D gene: TRBD1
CDR3 protein: CASGGTGRETQYF
CDR3 DNA: TGTGCCAGTGGGGGGACAGGGCGGGAGACCCAGTACTTC

clone size: .
J gene: TRBJ2-2
V gene: TRBV5-8
D gene: .
CDR3 protein: CASSPRTELSTGELFF
CDR3 DNA: TGTGCCAGCAGCCCGAGAACGGAGTTGAGCACCGGGGAGCTGTTTTTT

clone size: few
J gene: TRBJ1-5
V gene: TRBV10-3
D gene: .
CDR3 protein: CAISESRGFSNQPQHF
CDR3 DNA: TGTGCCATCAGTGAGTCGAGAGGGTTTAGCAATCAGCCCCAGCATTTT

clone size: .
J gene: TRBJ1-5
V gene: TRBV7-2
D gene: TRBD1
CDR3 protein: CASSTLTGDDQPQHF
CDR3 DNA: TGTGCCAGCAGCACCTTGACAGGGGACGATCAGCCCCAGCATTTT

clone size: .
J gene: TRBJ2-3
V gene: TRBV19
D gene: TRBD2
CDR3 protein: CASSNLPASGGFTDTQYF
CDR3 DNA: TGTGCCAGTAGCAACCTCCCAGCTAGCGGGGGTTTCACAGATACGCAGTATTTT

clone size: .
J gene: TRBJ2-3
V gene: TRBV27
D gene: TRBD2
CDR3 protein: CASSLMRGGADTQYF
CDR3 DNA: TGTGCCAGCAGTTTAATGCGCGGGGGGGCAGATACGCAGTATTTT

clone size: .
J gene: TRBJ2-7
V gene: TRBV7-4
D gene: .
CDR3 protein: CASSFGRRYEQYF
CDR3 DNA: TGTGCCAGCAGCTTTGGCAGGCGATACGAGCAGTACTTC

clone size: .
J gene: TRBJ2-1
V gene: TRBV4-2
D gene: TRBD2
CDR3 protein: CASSQQPRVGLAGFVSYNEQFF
CDR3 DNA: TGTGCCAGCAGCCAGCAACCCCGCGTAGGACTAGCGGGATTCGTTTCCTACAATGAGCAGTTCTTC

clone size: .
J gene: TRBJ1-1
V gene: TRBV30
D gene: .
CDR3 protein: CAWSRQILSMNTEAFF
CDR3 DNA: TGTGCCTGGAGCCGACAGATTCTTTCTATGAACACTGAAGCTTTCTTT

clone size: .
J gene: TRBJ1-1
V gene: TRBV7-9
D gene: TRBD1
CDR3 protein: CASSVDRSWTEAFF
CDR3 DNA: TGTGCCAGCAGCGTGGACAGGTCGTGGACTGAAGCTTTCTTT

clone size: .
J gene: TRBJ2-7
V gene: TRBV21-1
D gene: .
CDR3 protein: CASSNLTGTGSHTYEQYF
CDR3 DNA: TGTGCCAGCAGCAACCTGACCGGGACAGGGAGTCACACCTACGAGCAGTACTTC

clone size: .
J gene: TRBJ1-1
V gene: TRBV6-4
D gene: .
CDR3 protein: CASSQKWNTEAFF
CDR3 DNA: TGTGCCAGCAGTCAGAAATGGAACACTGAAGCTTTCTTT

clone size: .
J gene: TRBJ2-7
V gene: TRBV6-6
D gene: .
CDR3 protein: CASSYNGLPYEQYF
CDR3 DNA: TGTGCCAGCAGTTACAACGGTCTCCCCTACGAGCAGTACTTC

clone size: .
J gene: TRBJ1-3
V gene: TRBV5-1
D gene: .
CDR3 protein: CASSSTGSGGNTIYF
CDR3 DNA: TGCGCCAGCAGCAGTACAGGCTCTGGAGGAAACACCATATATTTT

clone size: .
J gene: TRBJ2-7
V gene: TRBV7-2
D gene: TRBD2
CDR3 protein: CASSPRGGSYEQYF
CDR3 DNA: TGTGCCAGCAGCCCTCGCGGGGGCTCCTACGAGCAGTACTTC

clone size: .
J gene: TRBJ2-5
V gene: TRBV7-9
D gene: .
CDR3 protein: CASSLSGRGETQYF
CDR3 DNA: TGTGCCAGCAGCTTAAGTGGCAGGGGAGAGACCCAGTACTTC

clone size: .
J gene: TRBJ2-1
V gene: TRBV14
D gene: TRBD1
CDR3 protein: CASSRTGGKINEQFF
CDR3 DNA: TGTGCCAGCAGCCGGACAGGGGGCAAGATCAATGAGCAGTTCTTC

clone size: .
J gene: TRBJ2-7
V gene: TRBV7-2
D gene: .
CDR3 protein: CASSLGAGYEQYF
CDR3 DNA: TGTGCCAGCAGCTTAGGGGCAGGCTACGAGCAGTACTTC

clone size: .
J gene: TRBJ2-1
V gene: TRBV9
D gene: .
CDR3 protein: CASSVTTGWPSENEQFF
CDR3 DNA: TGTGCCAGCAGCGTTACAACGGGGTGGCCCTCTGAAAATGAGCAGTTCTTC

clone size: .
J gene: TRBJ2-7
V gene: TRBV6-5
D gene: TRBD1
CDR3 protein: CASSKGQKYYEQYF
CDR3 DNA: TGTGCCAGCAGTAAGGGACAGAAATACTACGAGCAGTACTTC

clone size: .
J gene: TRBJ1-5
V gene: TRBV19
D gene: TRBD1
CDR3 protein: CASSISNWDRGPQQPQHF
CDR3 DNA: TGTGCCAGTAGTATCTCCAATTGGGACAGGGGACCCCAACAGCCCCAGCATTTT

clone size: once
J gene: TRBJ2-7
V gene: TRBV5-4
D gene: TRBD1
CDR3 protein: CASTTQGAPYEQYF
CDR3 DNA: TGTGCCAGCACCACTCAGGGGGCTCCCTACGAGCAGTACTTC

clone size: .
J gene: TRBJ2-1
V gene: TRBV29-1
D gene: .
CDR3 protein: CSVSSSYNEQFF
CDR3 DNA: TGCAGCGTTTCCAGCTCCTACAATGAGCAGTTCTTC

clone size: .
J gene: TRBJ2-3
V gene: TRBV28
D gene: .
CDR3 protein: CASSFPPDPTRDTQYF
CDR3 DNA: TGTGCCAGCAGTTTCCCACCCGACCCGACTAGGGATACGCAGTATTTT

clone size: .
J gene: TRBJ1-3
V gene: TRBV19
D gene: TRBD1
CDR3 protein: CASSLISLGTGSGNTIYF
CDR3 DNA: TGTGCCAGTAGTCTCATCAGTCTCGGGACAGGATCTGGAAACACCATATATTTT

clone size: few
J gene: TRBJ1-2
V gene: TRBV28
D gene: .
CDR3 protein: CASSLEARGYTF
CDR3 DNA: TGTGCCAGCAGTTTAGAGGCGCGGGGCTACACCTTC

clone size: .
J gene: TRBJ2-7
V gene: TRBV5-8
D gene: .
CDR3 protein: CASSNRTSQYEQYF
CDR3 DNA: TGTGCCAGCAGCAACCGTACCTCTCAATACGAGCAGTACTTC

clone size: .
J gene: TRBJ2-2
V gene: TRBV7-3
D gene: .
CDR3 protein: CASSLTASGWELFF
CDR3 DNA: TGTGCCAGCAGCTTAACGGCGTCAGGGTGGGAGCTGTTTTTT

clone size: .
J gene: TRBJ1-4
V gene: TRBV7-8
D gene: TRBD1
CDR3 protein: CASSPGQGLNEKLFF
CDR3 DNA: TGTGCCAGCAGTCCCGGACAGGGCCTTAATGAAAAACTGTTTTTT

clone size: .
J gene: TRBJ2-1
V gene: TRBV9
D gene: .
CDR3 protein: CASSVATRYNEQFF
CDR3 DNA: TGTGCCAGCAGCGTAGCTACCCGCTACAATGAGCAGTTCTTC

clone size: .
J gene: TRBJ1-4
V gene: TRBV4-1
D gene: TRBD1
CDR3 protein: CASSQPRTGGEKLFF
CDR3 DNA: TGCGCCAGCAGCCAGCCCCGGACAGGGGGTGAAAAACTGTTTTTT

clone size: .
J gene: TRBJ2-3
V gene: TRBV10-2
D gene: .
CDR3 protein: CASSDPSRTDTQYF
CDR3 DNA: TGCGCCAGCAGTGACCCGTCTCGCACAGATACGCAGTATTTT

clone size: .
J gene: TRBJ2-7
V gene: TRBV28
D gene: .
CDR3 protein: CASRSSKQYF
CDR3 DNA: TGTGCCAGCAGGTCTTCTAAGCAGTACTTC

clone size: .
J gene: TRBJ1-1
V gene: TRBV28
D gene: .
CDR3 protein: CASSLIGAGSGTEAFF
CDR3 DNA: TGTGCCAGCAGTTTAATAGGGGCGGGGAGTGGGACTGAAGCTTTCTTT

clone size: .
J gene: TRBJ2-7
V gene: TRBV5-1
D gene: TRBD1
CDR3 protein: CASSRDRSAYEQYF
CDR3 DNA: TGCGCCAGCAGTCGGGACAGGTCTGCCTACGAGCAGTACTTC

clone size: .
J gene: TRBJ1-2
V gene: TRBV28
D gene: .
CDR3 protein: CASGQRGYGYTF
CDR3 DNA: TGTGCCAGCGGACAGAGAGGGTATGGCTACACCTTC

clone size: .
J gene: TRBJ1-5
V gene: TRBV7-2
D gene: .
CDR3 protein: CASRWGYNQPQHF
CDR3 DNA: TGTGCCAGCCGTTGGGGCTACAATCAGCCCCAGCATTTT

clone size: .
J gene: TRBJ1-6
V gene: TRBV5-4
D gene: TRBD1
CDR3 protein: CASSLADRNSPLHF
CDR3 DNA: TGTGCCAGCAGCTTGGCGGACAGGAATTCACCCCTCCACTTT

clone size: .
J gene: TRBJ1-6
V gene: TRBV19
D gene: TRBD1
CDR3 protein: CASSKPKVTGGNSPLHF
CDR3 DNA: TGTGCCAGTAGTAAACCTAAGGTGACAGGGGGAAATTCACCCCTCCACTTT

clone size: few
J gene: TRBJ1-1
V gene: TRBV5-6
D gene: TRBD1
CDR3 protein: CASSPGTGSVNTEAFF
CDR3 DNA: TGTGCCAGCAGCCCTGGGACAGGGAGCGTGAACACTGAAGCTTTCTTT

clone size: .
J gene: TRBJ2-7
V gene: TRBV28
D gene: .
CDR3 protein: CASSITYEQYF
CDR3 DNA: TGTGCCAGCAGTATAACCTACGAGCAGTACTTC

clone size: .
J gene: TRBJ2-1
V gene: TRBV5-1
D gene: TRBD2
CDR3 protein: CASSLRPSGREDEQFF
CDR3 DNA: TGCGCCAGCAGCTTGCGGCCTAGCGGGAGGGAGGATGAGCAGTTCTTC

clone size: .
J gene: TRBJ1-1
V gene: TRBV27
D gene: .
CDR3 protein: CASSFRGFSVQAFF
CDR3 DNA: TGTGCCAGCAGTTTCCGGGGTTTTTCGGTTCAAGCTTTCTTT

clone size: .
J gene: TRBJ1-2
V gene: TRBV30
D gene: TRBD1
CDR3 protein: CAWSSDRDRGDGYTF
CDR3 DNA: TGTGCCTGGAGTTCTGACCGGGACAGGGGGGACGGCTACACCTTC

clone size: .
J gene: TRBJ1-6
V gene: TRBV7-2
D gene: .
CDR3 protein: CASSSGGPLHF
CDR3 DNA: TGTGCCAGCAGCTCGGGAGGCCCGCTCCACTTT

clone size: .
J gene: TRBJ1-5
V gene: TRBV7-2
D gene: TRBD1
CDR3 protein: CASSFTGVGNQPQHF
CDR3 DNA: TGTGCCAGCAGCTTCACAGGGGTTGGCAATCAGCCCCAGCATTTT